The present TCR beta chain was sequenced within a study of a mutant IDH1 vaccine in newly diagnosed glioma. Worth noting for this clone: Its matching antigen is unknown.

Unmatched junction bases numbered 9, after V lost 4 bases and J lost 6 bases. The V gene's germline CDR1 is SGHTA and CDR2 FQGTGA. The length of the CDR3 is 14 residues. Assay used: immunoSEQ multiplex PCR; TCRdb lists only in-frame clones, some missing. The table records tens of thousands of clones, approximately 83% of them present only once. Documented time point: week 5, during vaccination. Mutant IDH1 20-mer peptide, at 300 ug, made up each vaccine dose, with topical imiquimod. The source is a middle-aged man with glioma. This material consisted of PBMCs, taken from a glioma patient whose treatment included an IDH1 peptide vaccine. This chain links TRBV7-3 with TRBJ2-7, with TRBD2 identical over 7 bases. CDR3 residues: CASSSGLVGAEQYF. In DNA, the CDR3 is TGTGCCAGCAGCTCTGGACTAGTCGGCGCCGAGCAGTACTTC.